This paragraph covers one T cell receptor beta chain sequence. Trimming pared 0 bases from V and 0 bases from J, leaving 10 bases between. The germline gives CDR1 SGHNT, CDR2 YYREEE (reference sequence). The CDR3 spans 16 residues. Profiled with immunoSEQ multiplex PCR; TCRdb holds only in-frame clones, not every one. The sample records approximately 100,000 clones, 95% to 96% being singletons. The sample belongs to a study of technical replicates of blood from a handful of donors. The specimen sequenced was T cells isolated from PBMCs. The V call is TRBV5-4, the J call TRBJ2-4, with D hard to call. The source of this sequence is a human donor in good health. Here the CDR3 reads CASSLAGSIAKNIQYF. CDR3 bases: TGTGCCAGCAGCTTGGCCGGGTCCATAGCCAAAAACATTCAGTACTTC.